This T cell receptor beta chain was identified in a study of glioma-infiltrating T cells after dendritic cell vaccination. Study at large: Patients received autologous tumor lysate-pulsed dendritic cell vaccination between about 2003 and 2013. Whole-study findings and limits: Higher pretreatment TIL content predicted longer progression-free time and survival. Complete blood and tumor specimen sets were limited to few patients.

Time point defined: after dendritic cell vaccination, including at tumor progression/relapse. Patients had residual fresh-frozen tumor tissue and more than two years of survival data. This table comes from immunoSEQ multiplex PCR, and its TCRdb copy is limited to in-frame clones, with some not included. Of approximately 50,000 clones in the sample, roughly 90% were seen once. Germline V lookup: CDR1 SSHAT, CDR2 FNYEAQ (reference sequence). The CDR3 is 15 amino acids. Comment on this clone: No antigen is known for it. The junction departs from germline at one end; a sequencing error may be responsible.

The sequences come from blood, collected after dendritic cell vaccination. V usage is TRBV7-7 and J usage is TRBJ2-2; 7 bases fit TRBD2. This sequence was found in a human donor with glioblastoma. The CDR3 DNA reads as TGTGCTAGCAGAGCCGGGACTACCTCATTCGGGGAGCTGTTTTTT. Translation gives CASRAGTTSFGELFF.